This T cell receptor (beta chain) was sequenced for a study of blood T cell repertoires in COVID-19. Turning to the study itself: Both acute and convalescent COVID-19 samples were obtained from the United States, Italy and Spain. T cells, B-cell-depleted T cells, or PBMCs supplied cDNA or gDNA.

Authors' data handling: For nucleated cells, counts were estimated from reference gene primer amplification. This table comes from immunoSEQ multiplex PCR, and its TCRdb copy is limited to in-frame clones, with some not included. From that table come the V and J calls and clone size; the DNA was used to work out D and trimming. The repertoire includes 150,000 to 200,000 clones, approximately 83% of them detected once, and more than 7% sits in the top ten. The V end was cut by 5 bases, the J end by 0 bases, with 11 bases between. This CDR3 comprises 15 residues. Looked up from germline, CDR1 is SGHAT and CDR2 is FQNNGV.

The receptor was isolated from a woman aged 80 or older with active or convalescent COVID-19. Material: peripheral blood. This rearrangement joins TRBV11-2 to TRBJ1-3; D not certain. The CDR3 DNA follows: TGTGCCAGCAGCCTGCCGGGAAGCTCTGGAAACACCATATATTTT. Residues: CASSLPGSSGNTIYF.